One and the same sample provided the 10 T cell receptor beta chains below, sequenced in a study of CD8 T cells in ankylosing spondylitis. TCRdb independently ran MiXCR on the 5' RACE reads; one entry per CDR3 protein. The table records about 30,000 distinct CDR3 sequences, 12% to 15% of them present only once. The source material was blood. The receptors were gathered from a male donor with ankylosing spondylitis or in good health (not recorded which).

The rearrangement links TRBV11-2 to TRBJ1-1; D is unresolved. This CDR3 has 12 residues. With 5 bases removed from V and 5 bases from J, the gap between germline ends came to 9 bases. Germline CDR1 is SGHAT and CDR2 is FQNNGV. The DNA of the CDR3 is TGTGCCAGCAGCCATCAGCTAACTGAAGCTTTCTTT. Its translation: CASSHQLTEAFF.

The J gene is TRBJ2-7, the V gene TRBV28; 8 bases fit TRBD1. Unmatched junction bases numbered 11, after V lost 5 bases and J lost 5 bases. The length of the CDR3 is 15 residues. Germline CDR1 reads MDHEN; CDR2 reads SYDVKM. CDR3 bases: TGTGCCAGCAGTCGCCCAGGGGGCGAAGTCCACGAGCAGTACGTC. Translation gives CASSRPGGEVHEQYV.

This clonotype was seen a few times. The chain uses TRBV5-1 and TRBJ2-1, with TRBD1 matching over 9 bases. Germline CDR1 and CDR2: SGHRS and YFSETQ. The V segment lost 0 bases and the J segment 7 bases; nucleotides outside the gene matches: 2. This CDR3 is built from 14 residues. The DNA for the CDR3 is TGCGCCAGCAGCTTGGGACAGGGGGAGAATGAGCAGTTCTTC. Its protein is CASSLGQGENEQFF.

Many counts were recorded for this clonotype. DNA of the CDR3: TGTGCCAGCAGCCGGACAGTGAACACTGAAGCTTTCTTT. Its protein is CASSRTVNTEAFF. The gene calls are TRBV7-9 and TRBJ1-1; TRBD1 might be the D (6 bases). V was trimmed by 5 bases and J by 0 bases, leaving 7 bases between them. CDR1 and CDR2 from the germline V gene are SEHNR and FQNEAQ (reference sequence). The CDR3 totals 13 residues.

This clonotype was counted between two and nine times. V and J are TRBV20-1 and TRBJ2-1, with 8 positions matching TRBD2. Per the germline V gene, CDR1 is DFQATT and CDR2 is SNEGSKA (reference sequence). The CDR3 consists of 15 residues. Trimming at V came to 0 bases and at J to 3 bases, leaving 4 bases not matched to a gene. The chain's CDR3 is CSARDGSGGYNEQFF. DNA of the CDR3: TGCAGTGCTAGAGATGGGAGCGGGGGCTACAATGAGCAGTTCTTC.

This clonotype was found a few times. The chain is built from TRBV11-2 and TRBJ2-1; TRBD2 matches at 8 bases. CDR3 length equals 18 residues. The junction had 8 bases not matched to a gene; V was cut back by 1 base and J by 0 bases. Germline loops: CDR1 SGHAT, CDR2 FQNNGV. CDR3 in amino acids: CASSLVTSGASSYNEQFF. In nucleotides, the CDR3 is TGTGCCAGCAGCTTAGTAACTAGCGGAGCAAGCTCCTACAATGAGCAGTTCTTC.

This clonotype was found a few times. The rearrangement links TRBV2 to TRBJ2-2, with D uncertain. With 10 bases removed from V and 3 bases from J, the gap between germline ends came to 12 bases. Germline V CDR1 and CDR2: SNHLY, FYNNEI. CDR3 length equals 13 residues. Here the CDR3 reads CAIDDLYTGELFF. In nucleotides, the CDR3 is TGTGCCATCGACGATCTATACACCGGGGAGCTGTTTTTT.

The chain links TRBV12-3 or TRBV12-4 to TRBJ1-4; tentatively, D is TRBD1 (6 bases). V was clipped by 6 bases and J by 7 bases, with 15 bases between them. This CDR3 is built from 14 residues. The CDR3 region is CASSPAGAREKLFF. The CDR3 bases are TGTGCCAGCAGCCCCGCGGGGGCGCGTGAAAAACTGTTTTTT.

The chain combines TRBV29-1 with TRBJ2-1; 11 nucleotides line up with TRBD2. CDR1 and CDR2 (germline): SQVTM, ANQGSEA. The V gene end was trimmed by 3 bases and the J gene end by 0 bases; junction bases not matched to a gene: 13. This CDR3 spans 19 amino acids. In DNA, the CDR3 is TGCAGCGTTGACGGCGCGCGGCTAGCGGGAGGTGGCTCCTACAATGAGCAGTTCTTC. This gives the protein CSVDGARLAGGGSYNEQFF.

In its sample, this clonotype was seen a few times. The chain uses TRBV9 and TRBJ2-3; D is ambiguous. Germline CDR1 is SGDLS and CDR2 is YYNGEE. This CDR3 region has 12 residues. Trimming removed 3 bases at V and 3 bases at J, with 5 bases between. In DNA, the CDR3 is TGTGCCAGCAGCGGCCTAACAGATACGCAGTATTTT. It yields the protein CASSGLTDTQYF.